One and the same sample provided the 8 T cell receptor beta chains below, sequenced in a study of cytomegalovirus exposure and HLA in healthy donors. 60 Vbeta and 13 Jbeta primers were used in PCR. The protocol was immunoSEQ multiplex PCR, while the TCRdb copy is restricted to in-frame clones and leaves out a portion. Here the sample spans about 190,000 clones, roughly 80% being singletons. Sequencing input: PBMCs. These receptors were collected from a woman between 18 and 29 years old in good health and CMV-seronegative.

This chain connects TRBV9 to TRBJ1-4, with D possibly being TRBD1 (6 bases). CDR3 length: 14 residues. The germline V gene encodes CDR1 SGDLS and CDR2 YYNGEE. V lost 3 bases and J 7 bases, leaving 13 bases between the germline ends. The CDR3 coding sequence is TGTGCCAGCAGCGCAGGGGTGACGGGTGAAAAACTGTTTTTT. Translated: CASSAGVTGEKLFF.

The rearrangement links TRBV2 to TRBJ1-5; TRBD1 matches at 9 bases. The CDR3 loop spans 13 amino acids. Looked up from germline, CDR1 is SNHLY and CDR2 is FYNNEI. V lost 8 bases and J lost 7; bases outside the gene matches: 6. CDR3 loop: CASHDRGWQPQHF. The CDR3 DNA reads as TGTGCCAGCCATGACAGGGGGTGGCAGCCCCAGCATTTT.

The gene calls are TRBV5-5 and TRBJ1-5; 8 bases align to TRBD1. Germline trimming cut 5 bases from V and 1 base from J; bases unmatched to any gene: 11. Germline CDR1 reads SGHKS; CDR2 reads YYEKEE (reference sequence). This CDR3 contains 17 residues. As DNA, the CDR3 is TGTGCCAGCAGTTATTTTCAGGGGGCTTTAAGCAATCAGCCCCAGCATTTT. Translation gives CASSYFQGALSNQPQHF.

The chain has TRBV4-1 and TRBJ1-1; D possibly corresponds to TRBD1 (6 bases). CDR1 is MGHRA and CDR2 is YSYEKL in the germline V gene. With 4 bases removed from V and 1 base from J, the gap between germline ends came to 16 bases. This CDR3 has 16 residues. The CDR3 sequence: CASSPSPDSRNTEAFF. DNA of the CDR3: TGCGCCAGCAGCCCCAGTCCGGACAGTAGGAACACTGAAGCTTTCTTT.

The rearrangement uses TRBV6-1 and TRBJ1-5, with 12 bases matching TRBD1. Per the germline V gene, CDR1 is MNHNS and CDR2 is SASEGT. The J segment lost 7 bases and the V segment lost 6 bases, leaving 4 bases of the junction unmatched. This CDR3 has 14 amino acids. CDR3 bases: TGTGCCAGCAGAGGGACAGGGGGCCTCCAGCCCCAGCATTTT. Translating it yields CASRGTGGLQPQHF.

This rearrangement joins TRBV7-6 to TRBJ2-3; 9 bases match TRBD2. The germline V gene encodes CDR1 SGHVS and CDR2 FNYEAQ. V lost 1 base, J lost 0 bases, and 8 bases stayed unmatched. The CDR3 runs to 18 residues. CDR3 DNA: TGTGCCAGCAGCTTAGTTCTAGCGGGACCCACTAGCACAGATACGCAGTATTTT. Protein sequence: CASSLVLAGPTSTDTQYF.

V and J are TRBV29-1 and TRBJ1-2, with D unresolved. Germline V gives CDR1 SQVTM, CDR2 ANQGSEA. The V gene lost 6 bases and the J gene lost 14 bases, with 16 bases spanning the gap. CDR3 length: 10 residues. The CDR3 is CSVPSPGRTF. In DNA, the CDR3 is TGCAGCGTCCCCAGCCCAGGTCGGACCTTC.

This sequence joins TRBV4-1 and TRBJ2-3, with 11 bases aligning to TRBD1. Trimming removed 1 base from V and 2 bases from J; junction bases left unmatched: 5. Per the germline V gene, CDR1 is MGHRA and CDR2 is YSYEKL. The CDR3 loop spans 17 amino acids. The CDR3 DNA reads as TGCGCCAGCAGCCAAGCCGGGACAGGGGGTTCCACAGATACGCAGTATTTT. Amino acid sequence: CASSQAGTGGSTDTQYF.